The rows below give T cell receptor beta chains drawn from one sample of a study of identical twins. Via MiXCR, TCRdb re-called the 5' RACE reads, giving one row per CDR3 protein. The sample records approximately 210,000 distinct CDR3 sequences, 5.5% to 7.5% being singletons. These data also formed part of another study, on T cells expressing NK-cell markers.

The sequencing sample was made of CD8+ T cells sorted from blood. Every receptor here comes from a woman under 30 in good health. CDR3s include the opening cysteine and the closing phenylalanine or tryptophan. The D gene is left open where the match is weak. Clone size is given for some rows only: seen once, a few or many times, or a class if the clone is expanded.

NA	TRBJ2-1	TRBV5-1	few	TGCGCCAGCAGCGGGTGGGGGGATGAGCAGTTCTTC	CASSGWGDEQFF
NA	TRBJ2-5	TRBV5-1	many	TGCGCCAGCAGACGTGAAGGAGAGACCCAGTACTTC	CASRREGETQYF
NA	TRBJ1-1	TRBV2	NA	TGTGCCAGCATCCAGGTGATGAACACTGAAGCTTTCTTT	CASIQVMNTEAFF
NA	TRBJ1-6	TRBV9	NA	TGTGCCAGCAGCGTAGGAACGGAGTCAACCCTCCACTTT	CASSVGTESTLHF
TRBD2	TRBJ2-1	TRBV20-1	few	TGCAGTGCTCGACTAGCGGGCTCCTACAATGAGCAGTTCTTC	CSARLAGSYNEQFF
NA	TRBJ2-7	TRBV5-1	many	TGCGCCAGCAGCGCCGAGGGGACAAACCTCTACGAGCAGTACTTC	CASSAEGTNLYEQYF
TRBD1	TRBJ2-4	TRBV7-2	NA	TGTGCCAGCAGCTTATATGACAGGGGAGACATTCAGTACTTC	CASSLYDRGDIQYF
NA	TRBJ2-3	TRBV6-5	NA	TGTGCCAGCAGTTACTCCCGGCGGGGTTACACAGATACGCAGTATTTT	CASSYSRRGYTDTQYF
NA	TRBJ1-5	TRBV2	many	TGTGCCAGCAGTGTGGGTCTGGGAATGGGGTTTCGACCCCAGCATTTT	CASSVGLGMGFRPQHF
TRBD1	TRBJ2-7	TRBV4-3	many	TGCGCCAGCAGCCAAGATTTGGGACAGGGGAGTAACGAGCAGTACTTC	CASSQDLGQGSNEQYF
NA	TRBJ1-2	TRBV6-1	NA	TGTGCCAGCAGTGAACTTGGGTACAATGGCTACACCTTC	CASSELGYNGYTF
TRBD1	TRBJ2-2	TRBV6-1	few	TGTGCCAGCAGCCCCGACAGGGGGCGCCCGGGTGAAACCGGGGAGCTGTTTTTT	CASSPDRGRPGETGELFF
TRBD2	TRBJ2-7	TRBV4-3	NA	TGCGCCAGCAGCCTAACGACTAGCGGGACCGTCTACGAGCAGTACTTC	CASSLTTSGTVYEQYF
TRBD1	TRBJ2-7	TRBV12-3/TRBV12-4	many	TGTGCCAGCGATGAGGGGACAGAGCTTTCCTACGAGCAGTACTTC	CASDEGTELSYEQYF
TRBD2	TRBJ2-5	TRBV20-1	NA	TGCAGTGCTAGAGATTTTAAGGCGGGAGGGCCGCCGGAGACCCAGTACTTC	CSARDFKAGGPPETQYF
NA	TRBJ2-3	TRBV20-1	few	TGCAGTGCTAGTGTGGCGGCAGATACGCAGTATTTT	CSASVAADTQYF
NA	TRBJ2-1	TRBV19	few	TGTGCCAGTAGTATAGCAGGAGAGCAGTTCTTC	CASSIAGEQFF
NA	TRBJ2-5	TRBV9	NA	TGTGCCAGCAGCCCTGACGCGGGGACCCAGTACTTC	CASSPDAGTQYF
TRBD2	TRBJ2-7	TRBV7-2	NA	TGTGCCAGCAGCTTAGCGGGAGGGCCAGGGTACGAGCAGTACTTC	CASSLAGGPGYEQYF
NA	TRBJ2-3	TRBV12-3/TRBV12-4	NA	TGTGCCAGCAGCCCCCGAAGGGGTGGGACAGATACGCAGTATTTT	CASSPRRGGTDTQYF
NA	TRBJ2-1	TRBV6-6	few	TGTGCCAGCATTGGTGGGTACAATGAGCAGTTCTTC	CASIGGYNEQFF
TRBD1	TRBJ2-7	TRBV7-9	few	TGTGCCAGCAGCGCGGGTCCTCGGACAGGAGGCTACGAGCAGTACTTC	CASSAGPRTGGYEQYF
NA	TRBJ1-2	TRBV7-9	few	TGTGCCAGCACCGCAGGGTCCTATGGCTACACCTTC	CASTAGSYGYTF
NA	TRBJ2-3	TRBV12-3/TRBV12-4	many	TGTGCCAGCAGGCTAGGAGGGGATACGCAGTATTTT	CASRLGGDTQYF
NA	TRBJ2-7	TRBV5-1	NA	TGCGCCAGCAGCTTGGACCACCGGGGGTTTATCCACGAGCAGTACTTC	CASSLDHRGFIHEQYF
NA	TRBJ2-7	TRBV6-1	NA	TGTGCCAGCAGCAAGGGGAGCTCCTACGAGCAGTACTTC	CASSKGSSYEQYF
NA	TRBJ2-1	TRBV29-1	many	TGCAGCGTTGCGGGGGACGGACTAGGGGGCAATGAGCAGTTCTTC	CSVAGDGLGGNEQFF
NA	TRBJ2-2	TRBV19	NA	TGTGCCAGTAGTATAGACCCTCCGGGTCCCGGGGAGCTGTTTTTT	CASSIDPPGPGELFF
NA	TRBJ1-2	TRBV7-3	NA	TGTGCCAGCAGCATCACGGGGGCAGATGGCTACACCTTC	CASSITGADGYTF
TRBD2	TRBJ2-3	TRBV7-9	NA	TGTGCCAGCAGCGACGATCTAGCGGGAGGCCAAGATACGCAGTATTTT	CASSDDLAGGQDTQYF
NA	TRBJ1-1	TRBV7-6	few	TGTGCCAGCAGCTTATCCCCCCGGATTGGCACTGAAGCTTTCTTT	CASSLSPRIGTEAFF
TRBD1	TRBJ2-2	TRBV27	NA	TGTGCCAGCAGTTTCGCCGGGACAGTAAACACCGGGGAGCTGTTTTTT	CASSFAGTVNTGELFF
TRBD2	TRBJ2-5	TRBV29-1	NA	TGCAGCGTTGACCAGCGGGGCAACCAAGAGACCCAGTACTTC	CSVDQRGNQETQYF
NA	TRBJ2-2	TRBV6-5	NA	TGTGCCAGCAGTTTAAACTCCGGGGAGCTGTTTTTT	CASSLNSGELFF
NA	TRBJ1-1	TRBV9	few	TGTGCCAGCAGCGTATGGCAGGGGATGAACACTGAAGCTTTCTTT	CASSVWQGMNTEAFF
NA	TRBJ2-2	TRBV11-2	once	TGTGCCAGCAGCTTAACCAGCACCAGGGAGCTGTTTTTT	CASSLTSTRELFF
NA	TRBJ2-7	TRBV10-1	NA	TGCGCCAGCAGTGAATGGGGAATACACGAGCAGTACTTC	CASSEWGIHEQYF
NA	TRBJ2-2	TRBV6-5	few	TGTGCCAGCAGTTACTCCCATACTCAGGGGAGGGAGCTGTTTTTT	CASSYSHTQGRELFF
NA	TRBJ1-1	TRBV7-6	few	TGTGCCAGCAGCTTAAACCCTGAAGCTTTCTTT	CASSLNPEAFF
NA	TRBJ2-6	TRBV5-1	many	TGCGCCAGCAGGTCCGGACTAACCCTCTCTGGGGCCAACGTCCTGACTTTC	CASRSGLTLSGANVLTF
NA	TRBJ2-7	TRBV2	NA	TGTGCCAGCAGTGAGGATTACGAGCAGTACTTC	CASSEDYEQYF
NA	TRBJ2-1	TRBV30	few	TGTGCCGGGAGCCAGGGGGGTAGGCAGTTCTTC	CAGSQGGRQFF